The following is a T cell receptor beta chain sequence with its context. What it binds is not known. The CDR3 has 15 amino acids. The J segment lost 4 bases and the V segment lost 2 bases, leaving 3 bases of the junction unmatched. The germline gives CDR1 SGHAT, CDR2 FQNNGV. 60 Vbeta and 13 Jbeta primers were used in PCR. Libraries were prepared by immunoSEQ multiplex PCR; TCRdb keeps only in-frame clonotypes and omits some of them. Here the sample table reports some 39,000 clones. Healthy individuals who donated bone marrow served as the donors. The record originates from a study of cytomegalovirus exposure and HLA in healthy donors. Study outcomes and limitations: Across donors, most TCRs were seen rarely, yet some public ones were widespread. Later work showed greater clonal expansion in HLA-associated TCR beta chains than in equally common others.

The clonotype comes from a male donor in good health and CMV-seronegative. The sample was PBMCs. V and J are TRBV11-2 and TRBJ2-1; TRBD2 matches at 9 bases. As DNA, the CDR3 is TGTGCCAGCAGCTTAATCCTAGCGGGGTACAATGAGCAGTTCTTC. Protein: CASSLILAGYNEQFF.